The 2 T cell receptor beta chains below were found in one sample sequenced in a study of T cell responses to AZD1222 COVID-19 vaccine. Clones were sequenced by immunoSEQ multiplex PCR, and TCRdb holds only the in-frame ones, with some missing. This table holds nearly 200,000 clones, 85% to 95% found once. The sample here was peripheral blood, taken 28 days after the second AZD1222 dose. The receptors stem from an adult who received the AZD1222 COVID-19 vaccine.

The rearrangement links TRBV7-3 to TRBJ1-1; a possible D gene is TRBD1 (6 bases). The V gene lost 0 bases and the J gene lost 1 base, with 9 bases spanning the gap. Per the germline V gene, CDR1 is SGHTA and CDR2 is FQGTGA. The CDR3 extends over 15 amino acids. CDR3 amino acids: CASSLTGTPNTEAFF. For the CDR3, the DNA is TGTGCCAGCAGCTTAACTGGGACACCGAACACTGAAGCTTTCTTT.

The V call is TRBV6-5, the J call TRBJ1-3; D remains unclear. The CDR3 extends over 15 amino acids. The V and J ends lost 6 bases and 1 base respectively, with 13 bases between them. CDR1 and CDR2 from the germline V gene are MNHEY and SVGAGI. The CDR3 loop reads CASSFGRRSGNTIYF. The CDR3 bases are TGTGCCAGCAGCTTCGGACGGCGTTCTGGAAACACCATATATTTT.